This T cell receptor beta chain was identified in a study of post-analysis software for immune sequencing data (dated by TCRdb to about 2015). Study-level background: Recorded disease courses included relapsing-remitting, secondary progressive and progressive-relapsing multiple sclerosis, with some patients lacking subtype annotation. A subset of samples was prepared in parallel using single-end sample barcoding, then pooled and co-amplified after Illumina adapter ligation. Patient repertoires were compared against around twelve previously published healthy control repertoires from donors aged about 6 to 28 years. The paper's findings and limits, for the study overall: Compared with controls, multiple sclerosis patients had significantly lower normalized Chao1 diversity, a finding suggesting substantial peripheral T-cell clonal expansion. The control group was slightly older than the multiple sclerosis patient group. Significantly higher frequencies in patients than in controls were found for five or six TRBV segments, including TRBV5-6, TRBV5-1 and TRBV20-1. Strong co-clustering of samples prepared in the same batch was shown by direct clustering with F measure, prompting a batch-effect correction.

About this clonotype itself: This clone's antigen is unknown. No base quality values were provided; no much bigger clone lies one nucleotide off.

Receptor libraries were prepared by PCR. Instrument used: Illumina HiSeq 2500. To reduce PCR and sequencing biases, unique molecular identifiers were incorporated into the TCR beta cDNA libraries. Per 1 to 10 million input T cells, some 500,000 cDNA molecules were obtained, such that each molecule approximated one T cell. Patient libraries were prepared and sequenced with the same protocol used for the earlier healthy control dataset. Samples belonging to the same batch were prepared together, multiplexed and sequenced on a shared HiSeq lane. On the study's bioinformatics: MIGEC handled the raw barcoded reads, throwing out single-read molecular identifier groups before consensus assembly and CDR3 extraction. Clonotype tables were post-analysed with VDJtools, normalizing diversity by down-sampling all datasets to the smallest sample size. Repertoire overlap clustering matched CDR3 amino acid but not nucleotide sequences to correct batch-related cross-sample contamination. The raw public reads went through TCRdb reprocessing: fastp at Q25, MiXCR clone calling, in-frame beta chains kept. All rows with the same CDR3 protein become a single entry with the most common DNA and genes. What appears here as the V and J calls and clone size reflects TCRdb's work, not the paper's. The sample data list 600,000 to 750,000 distinct CDR3 sequences, and approximately 60% of these were observed just once. The biggest ten clones account for roughly 12% of the sample.

The junction shows trimming of 0 bases on V and 4 bases on J, plus 18 bases between the germline ends. Sequences SGHRS (CDR1) and YFSETQ (CDR2) are obtained from the germline V gene. Counted from cysteine to phenylalanine, this CDR3 has 17 amino acids. Only the CDR3 region is kept as DNA, spanning 51 bases read in frame from base 1. To demonstrate the VDJtools post-analysis software, TCR beta repertoires were profiled from the peripheral blood of about 13 young patients with multiple sclerosis. The multiple sclerosis patients were children and adolescents between roughly 6 and 16 years of age. The chain is made from TRBV5-1 and TRBJ2-3, and TRBD2 may be the D gene, going by 6 matching bases. Sequencing was performed on blood. This TCR derives from a girl aged 2-10 years with multiple sclerosis. At the DNA level, the sequence is TGCGCCAGCAGCTTGGAACGGGGGACGTCTAGCGCAGATACGCAGTATTTT. Translated, this gives CASSLERGTSSADTQYF.